Following are 28 T cell receptor beta chains from one sample sequenced in a study of blood T cell repertoires in COVID-19. The assay was immunoSEQ multiplex PCR, and TCRdb's table has in-frame clones only and misses some. The table has 95,000 to 110,000 clones, 90% to 95% seen once. The source material was peripheral blood. The source of these receptors is a human donor in a cohort sampled during active COVID-19.

The chain employs TRBV27 and TRBJ2-6; 9 bases are a match to TRBD1. Germline CDR1 is MNHEY and CDR2 is SMNVEV (reference sequence). The ends lost 10 bases at V and 2 bases at J; junction bases unmatched: 15. The CDR3 spans 18 residues. In DNA, the CDR3 is TGTGCCACCGGGGACAGGGAATCGGTTTTTACTGGGGCCAACGTCCTGACTTTC. It specifies CATGDRESVFTGANVLTF.

The genes are TRBV4-1 and TRBJ1-1, with TRBD1 matching over 7 bases. The CDR3 covers 16 residues. V was clipped by 5 bases and J by 6 bases; unmatched bases: 15. Germline V lookup: CDR1 MGHRA, CDR2 YSYEKL. The CDR3 nucleotides read TGCGCCAGCAGCACAGGGGTGAGTATCATGAGGGCTGAAGCTTTCTTT. Translation: CASSTGVSIMRAEAFF.

The gene calls are TRBV9 and TRBJ1-5; no reliable D call. V shed 2 bases and J shed 1 base, with 13 bases lying between them. The CDR3 is 16 amino acids. Germline V gene lookup returns CDR1 SGDLS and CDR2 YYNGEE. CDR3 in DNA: TGTGCCAGCAGCGTTGGAGGGTTGGGGAGCAATCAGCCCCAGCATTTT. Translated, it gives CASSVGGLGSNQPQHF.

This rearrangement joins TRBV18 to TRBJ2-7; no clear D gene. V dropped 5 bases and J dropped 4 bases, with 6 bases sitting between them. Germline CDR1 and CDR2: KGHSH and LQKENI. CDR3 size: 11 residues. CDR3 in DNA: TGTGCCAGCTCAGGAGATTACGAGCAGTACTTC. It is translated as CASSGDYEQYF.

With regard to this clone: An end of the junction does not agree with germline; a read error may underlie this. V is TRBV4-3 and J is TRBJ2-2, with a tentative D call TRBD2 (5 bases). This CDR3 has 15 residues. Germline loops: CDR1 LGHNA, CDR2 YSLEER. The chain's CDR3 is CARRADWVGTGELFF. Here the CDR3 DNA reads TGCGCCCGCAGAGCGGACTGGGTTGGCACCGGGGAGCTGTTTTTT.

The chain combines TRBV7-9 with TRBJ1-3; D may be TRBD1 (6 bases). The CDR3 consists of 16 residues. Germline V gene sequence: CDR1 SEHNR, CDR2 FQNEAQ (reference sequence). Trimming shortened V by 5 bases and J by 0 bases, and 14 bases separated the two germline ends. CDR3 sequence reads: CASSPIRDTSGNTIYF. CDR3 sequence (DNA): TGTGCCAGCAGCCCAATCCGGGACACCTCTGGAAACACCATATATTTT.

The rearrangement links TRBV7-9 to TRBJ2-1; weak D call: TRBD1 (5 bases). Trimming shortened V by 9 bases and J by 5 bases, and 14 bases separated the two germline ends. The CDR3 runs 13 residues. Germline V gene sequence: CDR1 SEHNR, CDR2 FQNEAQ (reference sequence). DNA of the CDR3: TGTGCCAGGGCAAAGGGGCCTAACAATGAGCAGTTCTTC. Protein sequence: CARAKGPNNEQFF.

This chain connects TRBV5-5 to TRBJ2-1; perhaps TRBD1 as D (5 bases). The ends were cut back, 2 bases at V and 3 bases at J, with 12 bases in the middle. The CDR3 sequence is 15 residues long. Looked up from germline, CDR1 is SGHKS and CDR2 is YYEKEE (reference sequence). CDR3 protein: CASSFLQGVYNEQFF. Here the CDR3 DNA reads TGTGCCAGCAGCTTTCTTCAGGGTGTCTACAATGAGCAGTTCTTC.

V usage is TRBV14 and J usage is TRBJ1-2; a possible D gene is TRBD1 (5 bases). CDR3 length: 15 residues. In germline, CDR1 is SGHDN, CDR2 FVKESK. V was pared by 0 bases and J by 3 bases, with 11 bases between. For the CDR3, the DNA is TGTGCCAGCAGCCAAGATAAAGGGGTCTACTATGGCTACACCTTC. Translated, it gives CASSQDKGVYYGYTF.

The chain employs TRBV9 and TRBJ1-3; 7 bases are a match to TRBD1. The CDR3 covers 14 residues. J gave up 6 bases and V 5 bases, and 8 bases lay outside the gene matches. Germline lookup yields CDR1 SGDLS and CDR2 YYNGEE. The CDR3 nucleotides are TGTGCCAGCAGTGCCAGGGGGGCCGAAAACACCATATATTTT. Amino acids: CASSARGAENTIYF.

The rearrangement joins TRBV19 to TRBJ2-5, with D possibly matching TRBD2 (5 bases). Between the trimmed V and J ends, which lost 5 bases and 2 bases, there was a span of 12 bases. The CDR3 has 14 residues. Germline loops: CDR1 LNHDA, CDR2 SQIVND (reference sequence). The CDR3: CASSPNGIQETQYF. DNA of the CDR3: TGTGCCAGTAGTCCCAACGGGATTCAAGAGACCCAGTACTTC. Full variable domain (missing parts from reference TRBV19 and TRBJ2-5): DGGITQSPKYLFRKEGQNVTLSCEQNLNHDAMYWYRQDPGQGLRLIYYSQIVNDFQKGDIAEGYSVSREKKESFPLTVTSAQKNPTAFYLCASSPNGIQETQYFGPGTRLLVL.

This clone has more than one count but fewer than ten. V and J are TRBV7-8 and TRBJ1-5, with D hard to call. Per germline, CDR1 SGHVS and CDR2 FQNEAQ. V was cut by 5 bases and J by 4 bases, with 12 bases left in between. This CDR3 comprises 14 residues. CDR3 residues: CASSTQRGNQPQHF. CDR3 nucleotides: TGTGCCAGCAGCACTCAGAGAGGAAATCAGCCCCAGCATTTT.

The CDR3 region has the DNA TGTGCCAGCAGCTCAGACAGGGGGTTCAACTCGTGGACTGAAGCTTTCTTT. This gives the protein CASSSDRGFNSWTEAFF. The chain employs TRBV7-8 and TRBJ1-1, with TRBD1 matching over 9 bases. The V gene's germline CDR1 is SGHVS and CDR2 FQNEAQ. The CDR3 consists of 17 residues. Losses at the gene ends were 4 bases for V and 5 bases for J; bases not matched to a gene: 14. The full variable domain, its missing parts supplied by reference TRBV7-8 and TRBJ1-1, is GAGVSQSPRYKVAKRGQDVALRCDPISGHVSLFWYQQALGQGPEFLTYFQNEAQLDKSGLPSDRFFAERPEGSVSTLKIQRTQQEDSAVYLCASSSDRGFNSWTEAFFGQGTRLTVV.

The V and J genes are TRBV5-5 and TRBJ2-5; 12 nucleotides agree with TRBD2. Looked up from germline, CDR1 is SGHKS and CDR2 is YYEKEE (reference sequence). The CDR3 sequence is 15 residues long. Trimming cost V 5 bases and J 4 bases; bases outside gene matches: 6. The CDR3 is CASSRASGGGETQYF. The DNA of the CDR3 is TGTGCCAGCAGTCGTGCTAGCGGGGGGGGAGAGACCCAGTACTTC.

The chain employs TRBV30 and TRBJ2-3; the match to TRBD1 covers 8 bases. The V gene end was trimmed by 0 bases and the J gene end by 3 bases; junction bases not matched to a gene: 8. CDR1 is GTSNPN, CDR2 SVGIG, per germline (reference sequence). This CDR3 is built from 16 residues. CDR3 nucleotides: TGTGCCTGGAGTGTATTGGCAGGGGGCTTTACAGATACGCAGTATTTT. It specifies CAWSVLAGGFTDTQYF.

The chain joins TRBV5-6 to TRBJ2-7; 9 nucleotides line up with TRBD1. The CDR3 has 15 amino acids. The germline gives CDR1 SGHDT, CDR2 YYEEEE. V shed 4 bases and J 3 bases; nucleotides not matched to a gene: 8. The CDR3 loop is CASSGTGTGYYEQYF. The CDR3 DNA follows: TGTGCCAGCAGCGGGACCGGGACAGGGTACTACGAGCAGTACTTC. The whole variable domain, remainder taken from reference TRBV5-6 and TRBJ2-7, is DAGVTQSPTHLIKTRGQQVTLRCSPKSGHDTVSWYQQALGQGPQFIFQYYEEEERQRGNFPDRFSGHQFPNYSSELNVNALLLGDSALYLCASSGTGTGYYEQYFGPGTRLTVT.

A note on this clone: The same CDR3 also results from other DNA sequences found in this sample. The chain employs TRBV12-3 or TRBV12-4 and TRBJ1-1, with D perhaps TRBD1 (5 bases). V was trimmed by 6 bases and J by 1 base, leaving 9 bases between them. CDR3 length: 13 residues. In DNA form, the CDR3 reads TGTGCCAGCAGCCTTACAGGGAACACTGAAGCTTTCTTT. The encoded protein is CASSLTGNTEAFF.

The V call is TRBV4-3, the J call TRBJ2-5; 9 bases are shared with TRBD2. Germline CDR1 LGHNA, CDR2 YSLEER. Trimming removed 2 bases from V and 1 base from J; junction bases left unmatched: 5. This CDR3 contains 16 residues. The CDR3 loop is CASSQTWREGQETQYF. CDR3 bases: TGCGCCAGCAGCCAAACGTGGCGGGAGGGCCAAGAGACCCAGTACTTC.

J is TRBJ2-3 and V is TRBV13; D is possibly TRBD2 (5 bases). Germline values: CDR1 PRHDT, CDR2 FYEKMQ (reference sequence). Trimming removed 3 bases from V and 0 bases from J, with 7 bases in between. The CDR3 has 14 residues. As DNA, the CDR3 is TGTGCCAGCAGCTTGCGGGTTAGCACAGATACGCAGTATTTT. Amino acids: CASSLRVSTDTQYF.

The chain joins TRBV27 to TRBJ1-5; D not resolved. This CDR3 region has 15 residues. V lost 5 bases to trimming and J lost 1 base, with 12 bases between them. Looked up from germline, CDR1 is MNHEY and CDR2 is SMNVEV (reference sequence). The CDR3 is CASSLRGTSNQPQHF. The DNA for the CDR3 is TGTGCCAGCAGTCTTCGGGGAACCAGCAATCAGCCCCAGCATTTT.

The CDR3 spells CASSQRGPSSYNSPLHF. In DNA, the CDR3 is TGTGCCAGCAGCCAGCGGGGGCCGAGCTCCTATAATTCACCCCTCCACTTT. The rearrangement joins TRBV5-5 to TRBJ1-6, with D possibly matching TRBD1 (6 bases). The CDR3 consists of 17 residues. Trimming stripped 4 bases from V and 0 bases from J, with 14 bases between. CDR1 and CDR2 from the germline V gene are SGHKS and YYEKEE (reference sequence).

The chain has TRBV7-9 and TRBJ2-7; D gene ambiguous. This CDR3 has 10 amino acids. Germline CDR1 and CDR2: SEHNR and FQNEAQ (reference sequence). Trimming removed 4 bases from V and 7 bases from J, with 5 bases in between. The chain's CDR3 is CASSSVEQYF. The CDR3 nucleotides are TGTGCCAGCAGCTCCGTAGAGCAGTACTTC.

The chain couples TRBV7-2 to TRBJ2-7, with TRBD2 identical over 13 bases. CDR1 is SGHTA, CDR2 FQGNSA, per germline. J was trimmed by 3 bases and V by 1 base; bases with no gene match: 3. CDR3 length: 16 residues. CDR3 region: CASSLVGTSGDYEQYF. In DNA, the CDR3 is TGTGCCAGCAGCTTAGTAGGGACTAGCGGGGACTACGAGCAGTACTTC.

The CDR3, as DNA: TGTGCCAGCTCACCGGACAGGGATTACACTGAAGCTTTCTTT. Its translation is CASSPDRDYTEAFF. The V and J genes are TRBV18 and TRBJ1-1; the match to TRBD1 covers 8 bases. Germline V gene data show CDR1 as KGHSH and CDR2 as LQKENI. This CDR3 is built from 14 residues. Trimming removed 3 bases from V and 3 bases from J; junction bases left unmatched: 3.

This rearrangement joins TRBV7-6 to TRBJ1-4; possible D gene TRBD1, 5 bases. The CDR3 spans 16 residues. Between the trimmed V and J ends, which lost 1 base and 6 bases, there was a span of 15 bases. Germline V gives CDR1 SGHVS, CDR2 FNYEAQ. Written as DNA, the CDR3 is TGTGCCAGCAGCTTAGGATCGGGCAGGGTGGATGAAAAACTGTTTTTT. Amino acids: CASSLGSGRVDEKLFF.

The chain couples TRBV28 to TRBJ2-1; 8 bases match TRBD2. V was pared by 6 bases and J by 4 bases, with 8 bases of the junction left unmatched. This CDR3 contains 15 residues. The germline gives CDR1 MDHEN, CDR2 SYDVKM. CDR3 in DNA: TGTGCCAGCAGCTCTACTAGCGGAGTATACAATGAGCAGTTCTTC. This codes for CASSSTSGVYNEQFF. The full variable domain, with the rest looked up from reference TRBV28 and TRBJ2-1, is DVKVTQSSRYLVKRTGEKVFLECVQDMDHENMFWYRQDPGLGLRLIYFSYDVKMKEKGDIPEGYSVSREKKERFSLILESASTNQTSMYLCASSSTSGVYNEQFFGPGTRLTVL.

The chain combines TRBV5-1 with TRBJ1-2, with 9 bases aligning to TRBD1. Trimming took 5 bases from V and 4 from J; bases not matched to a gene: 6. Germline values: CDR1 SGHRS, CDR2 YFSETQ. CDR3 length equals 14 residues. In DNA form, the CDR3 reads TGCGCCAGCAGTTGGGAGACAGGGGGCTATGGCTACACCTTC. Protein sequence: CASSWETGGYGYTF.

The V call is TRBV28, the J call TRBJ2-1; 10 nucleotides line up with TRBD2. From germline, CDR1 is MDHEN and CDR2 SYDVKM. The CDR3 is 23 residues long. After removal of 1 base from V and 7 bases from J, the junction contained 28 bases not matched to a gene. The CDR3 DNA reads as TGTGCCAGCAGTTTATTTGCCAGGTTTCGGTCTAGCGGGAGACTAGTATTGGTGAATGAGCAGTTCTTC. It yields the protein CASSLFARFRSSGRLVLVNEQFF.